The 16 T cell receptor beta chains below all came from one sample that was sequenced in a study of shared clonotypes between healthy human individuals. This table comes from immunoSEQ multiplex PCR, and its TCRdb copy is limited to in-frame clones, with some not included. The sample holds nearly 1 million clones, approximately 76% seen once. Sample: memory CD4+ T cells sorted from blood. Described subset: CD45RA-negative fraction. The receptors stem from a man between 18 and 35 years old in good health.

The chain couples TRBV6-6 to TRBJ1-5; TRBD1 is a possible D gene (6 bases). This CDR3 contains 15 residues. V lost 6 bases and J 1 base, leaving 13 bases between the germline ends. Per germline, CDR1 MNHNY and CDR2 SVGAGI (reference sequence). The CDR3 region is CASRSRGLSNQPQHF. CDR3 in DNA: TGTGCCAGCAGGTCCAGGGGATTGAGCAATCAGCCCCAGCATTTT.

This chain uses TRBV5-1 with TRBJ2-2, with 7 bases identical to TRBD1. The J segment lost 5 bases and the V segment lost 2 bases, leaving 6 bases of the junction unmatched. The germline CDR1 and CDR2 sequences are SGHRS and YFSETQ. The CDR3 runs to 15 residues. The CDR3 spells CASSLGTAATGELFF. The CDR3 DNA is TGCGCCAGCAGCTTAGGGACAGCTGCGACCGGGGAGCTGTTTTTT.

This clone was recorded once. Other DNA sequences of this sample code for an identical CDR3. V and J are TRBV20-1 and TRBJ1-2; D unresolved. This CDR3 is built from 10 residues. Germline-derived CDR1 and CDR2 are DFQATT and SNEGSKA (reference sequence). Trimming pared 6 bases from V and 2 bases from J, leaving 4 bases between. The CDR3 bases are TGCAGTGCCACCAACTATGGCTACACCTTC. Translation: CSATNYGYTF.

This sequence joins TRBV6-6 and TRBJ1-4; D not certain. The germline V and J ends were trimmed by 6 bases and 2 bases, with 10 bases remaining between them. The CDR3 contains 14 residues. Germline CDR1 and CDR2: MNHNY and SVGAGI (reference sequence). The CDR3, as DNA: TGTGCCAGCAGGTGGAGGTCGACTAATGAAAAACTGTTTTTT. Its protein is CASRWRSTNEKLFF.

This chain uses TRBV4-1 with TRBJ2-7; TRBD1 might be the D (6 bases). V lost 8 bases to trimming and J lost 2 bases, with 16 bases between them. CDR1 and CDR2 (germline): MGHRA, YSYEKL. The CDR3 is 14 residues long. Here the CDR3 reads CASGVDSATYEQYF. In DNA form, the CDR3 reads TGCGCCAGCGGAGTGGACAGCGCAACCTACGAGCAGTACTTC.

The chain uses TRBV11-2 and TRBJ2-5; a weak D match, TRBD2 (5 bases). Trimming stripped 5 bases from V and 0 bases from J, with 19 bases between. The V gene's germline CDR1 is SGHAT and CDR2 FQNNGV. CDR3 size: 17 residues. CDR3 in DNA: TGTGCCAGCAGCCCCTTTGAAGAAGCGGAATACCAAGAGACCCAGTACTTC. Amino acid sequence: CASSPFEEAEYQETQYF. The whole variable domain, remainder taken from reference TRBV11-2 and TRBJ2-5, is EAGVAQSPRYKIIEKRQSVAFWCNPISGHATLYWYQQILGQGPKLLIQFQNNGVVDDSQLPKDRFSAERLKGVDSTLKIQPAKLEDSAVYLCASSPFEEAEYQETQYFGPGTRLLVL.

The chain is built from TRBV7-2 and TRBJ2-1; D gene uncertain. Deletions cut 5 bases from V and 1 base from J, with 12 bases between. This CDR3 contains 15 residues. In germline, CDR1 is SGHTA, CDR2 FQGNSA. For the CDR3, the DNA is TGTGCCAGCAGCCCCGGTCACCAATCCTACAATGAGCAGTTCTTC. This translates into CASSPGHQSYNEQFF.

The chain links TRBV7-9 to TRBJ1-1, with 8 bases that match TRBD1. The CDR3 is 14 residues long. The germline V gene has CDR1 SEHNR and CDR2 FQNEAQ (reference sequence). J lost 1 base, V lost 3 bases, and 1 base had no gene match. The CDR3, as DNA: TGTGCCAGCAGCTTGACAGGGGAGAACACTGAAGCTTTCTTT. Its protein product is CASSLTGENTEAFF.

This clone has a handful of counts. The chain uses TRBV5-4 and TRBJ2-7, with 7 bases matching TRBD1. Losses at the gene ends were 7 bases for V and 2 bases for J; bases not matched to a gene: 9. The CDR3 spans 14 residues. Germline lookup yields CDR1 SGHNT and CDR2 YYREEE (reference sequence). The DNA of the CDR3 is TGTGCCAGCGGCCGACAGGGACAACCCTACGAGCAGTACTTC. Its translation: CASGRQGQPYEQYF.

The chain carries TRBV7-3 and TRBJ2-3; TRBD2 agrees at 8 bases. This CDR3 has 15 amino acids. Germline V gene lookup returns CDR1 SGHTA and CDR2 FQGTGA. The junction had 3 bases not matched to a gene; V was cut back by 4 bases and J by 0 bases. This CDR3 is CASSSRGGSTDTQYF. The CDR3 DNA reads TGTGCCAGCAGCTCCCGGGGGGGCAGCACAGATACGCAGTATTTT.

This chain joins TRBV11-2 and TRBJ2-6; no clear D. V lost 5 bases and J 4 bases, leaving 12 bases between the germline ends. CDR3 size: 15 residues. Germline-derived CDR1 and CDR2 are SGHAT and FQNNGV. The CDR3 reads CASSHALSGANVLTF. The CDR3 DNA reads as TGTGCCAGCAGCCACGCGCTATCAGGGGCCAACGTCCTGACTTTC. The entire variable domain, with the rest obtained from reference TRBV11-2 and TRBJ2-6, is as follows: EAGVAQSPRYKIIEKRQSVAFWCNPISGHATLYWYQQILGQGPKLLIQFQNNGVVDDSQLPKDRFSAERLKGVDSTLKIQPAKLEDSAVYLCASSHALSGANVLTFGAGSRLTVL.

The chain has TRBV28 and TRBJ1-1; TRBD1 is a possible D gene (5 bases). Germline V gene lookup returns CDR1 MDHEN and CDR2 SYDVKM. CDR3 length: 14 residues. V was clipped by 8 bases and J by 1 base, with 14 bases between them. This CDR3 reads CASHPRDRNTEAFF. As DNA, the CDR3 is TGTGCCAGCCATCCCCGCGACAGGAACACTGAAGCTTTCTTT.

With regard to this clone: The sample has other DNA sequences that encode this CDR3 too. For the CDR3, the DNA is TGTGCCAGCAGCTTGGGTGATACGCAGTATTTT. Its protein is CASSLGDTQYF. V is TRBV5-4 and J is TRBJ2-3; no clear D gene. The length of the CDR3 is 11 residues. V shed 0 bases and J shed 6 bases, with 2 bases lying between them. Germline CDR1 is SGHNT and CDR2 is YYREEE (reference sequence).

This chain uses TRBV29-1 with TRBJ2-3, with TRBD2 matching over 7 bases. The CDR3 loop spans 13 amino acids. Per the germline V gene, CDR1 is SQVTM and CDR2 is ANQGSEA. V lost 3 bases, J lost 10 bases, and 10 bases stayed unmatched. The CDR3: CSVEASGSLAQYF. The CDR3 DNA follows: TGCAGCGTTGAGGCTAGCGGCTCCTTGGCGCAGTATTTT.

This sequence joins TRBV2 and TRBJ2-7; D gene uncertain. The germline gives CDR1 SNHLY, CDR2 FYNNEI. This CDR3 has 12 residues. V was clipped by 8 bases and J by 2 bases, with 10 bases between them. The CDR3 DNA reads as TGTGCCAGCGGCCTGAGGCCCTACGAGCAGTACTTC. This sequence encodes CASGLRPYEQYF.

This chain connects TRBV14 to TRBJ2-1; D is uncertain. V dropped 6 bases and J dropped 0 bases, with 9 bases sitting between them. The CDR3 totals 14 residues. Germline CDR1 SGHDN, CDR2 FVKESK. CDR3: CASSEKGSYNEQFF. DNA of the CDR3: TGTGCCAGCAGTGAAAAGGGCTCCTACAATGAGCAGTTCTTC.